A single T cell receptor beta chain is shown here with its context. This clone has a single count. The antigen this receptor binds is unknown. Base qualities are not provided; no much larger clone lies one nucleotide away. These data belong to a study of blood T cell repertoires in COVID-19 (dated by TCRdb to the early 2020s). Background on the whole study: Samples from collaborators originated in the United States, Italy and Spain and spanned both the acute and convalescent phases of COVID-19. The prospective study material was composed of cDNA or gDNA derived from T cells, B-cell-depleted T cells, or PBMCs. The dataset comprised deeply sampled blood TCRbeta repertoires from subjects exposed to, actively infected with, or recovered from COVID-19. The repertoires were made available in a free public database intended to serve as a resource for research on the immune response to SARS-CoV-2. Samples were obtained from the ongoing ImmuneRACE study (first 160 participants) and from some 1,300 subjects provided by 6 global collaborators. The sample metadata nearly always contained a de-identified subject ID, COVID-19 status, age in years and sex. Where HLA class I and class II types were available, the types were taken from metadata supplied by the sample provider, not from assay-based typing. What the study reported, not specific to this receptor: The quantity of clinical and demographic metadata differed by source and by participant and was supplied without curation.

The immunoSEQ Assay, a bias-controlled multiplex PCR, was used to amplify TCRbeta CDR3 regions from genomic DNA. The study's processing was this. Within the assay, amplification of reference gene primers was used to estimate how many nucleated cells each sample contained. To quantify the absolute abundance of each unique TCRbeta CDR3 rearrangement, sequence reads were collapsed and filtered. For each sample, productive Simpson clonality was calculated by taking the square root of Simpson's diversity index across productive rearrangements. TCRdb's version of the immuneACCESS table is confined to in-frame rearrangements and falls short of the full clone set. An unresolved V gene accounts for under half of the shortfall where checked; the remainder is of unknown origin. The V and J calls and clone size come from that table; D and trimming were worked out from the DNA. In this sample the table shows under 65,000 clones, around 90% of which occur a single time. About 3% of the sample lies in the top ten.

Whole blood was collected in K2EDTA tubes by collaborating institutions according to the institutions' own protocols. For TCRbeta analysis, collaborators shipped samples as frozen whole blood, isolated PBMCs, or DNA extracted from either of those sample types. From cysteine to phenylalanine, the CDR3 is 15 amino acids long. CDR3 DNA is the only sequence kept; it has 45 bases, read in frame from the first base. CDR1 and CDR2 are drawn from the germline V gene (reference sequence): LNHDA, SQIVND. The V end loses 1 base and the J end loses 3 bases, and a stretch of 13 bases separates them. Material: peripheral blood. This receptor was identified in a man in his forties or fifties with acute or convalescent COVID-19. The V and J segments used are TRBV19 and TRBJ2-7; TRBD1 could be the D gene, as 6 bases match. The DNA sequence follows: TGTGCCAGTAGTATAGCGGCCCAGGGGATCTACGAGCAGTACTTC. It encodes CASSIAAQGIYEQYF.